This entry features one TCR beta chain sequence. Libraries were prepared by immunoSEQ multiplex PCR; TCRdb keeps only in-frame clonotypes and omits some of them. The sample holds approximately 100,000 clones, roughly 90% seen once. These data come from a study of T cell changes during pregnancy in multiple sclerosis. V lost 4 bases, J lost 0 bases, and 8 bases lay in between. The CDR3 extends over 14 amino acids. CDR1 is SGHNT, CDR2 YYREEE, per germline (reference sequence). The chain combines TRBV5-4 with TRBJ1-3; a possible D gene is TRBD1 (5 bases). Here the sequenced sample was peripheral blood, taken after pregnancy. The clonotype comes from a female donor with multiple sclerosis, enrolled in a pregnancy study. CDR3 protein: CASSPGLSGNTIYF. CDR3 in DNA: TGTGCCAGCAGCCCGGGACTCTCTGGAAACACCATATATTTT.